This TCR beta chain derives from a study of early T cells in non-severe SARS-CoV-2 infection. In the study overall: With bulk RNA from unsorted whole blood as input, sequencing yielded unpaired chains.

Individual cDNA molecules received unique molecular identifiers. One entry per CDR3 protein, called by TCRdb with MiXCR from the 5' RACE reads. Of about 69,000 distinct CDR3 sequences in the sample, about 9% were seen once. Whole-study results and caveats: VDJdb matches were skewed toward anti-spike CD8 T cell responses.

This clonotype was seen ten or more times. The target antigen is unknown. CDR3 size: 14 residues. Germline V gene lookup returns CDR1 LNHDA and CDR2 SQIVND (reference sequence). V lost 9 bases and J lost 5, with 18 bases in between. The sample consisted of whole blood. V and J are TRBV19 and TRBJ2-3; D ambiguous. The TCR was taken from an adult who was a healthcare worker with PCR-confirmed SARS-CoV-2 infection or an uninfected control (not recorded which). Here the CDR3 DNA reads TGTGCCAGCTCGCCTTCAGGCGGTGGAGATACGCAGTATTTT. Translation gives CASSPSGGGDTQYF.